A selection of T cell receptor beta chains follows, all from one sample in a study of blood T cell repertoires in COVID-19. Here immunoSEQ multiplex PCR was the method, and the copy in TCRdb shows in-frame clones only, minus some. This table has about 320,000 clones, more than 90% appearing once. The sequenced sample consisted of PBMCs or T cells enriched from blood (not recorded which). The receptors shown here come from a woman under 40 who had been exposed to COVID-19. The CDR3 runs from the conserved cysteine through the conserved F or W. The D gene is left open where the match is weak. Clone size is given for some rows only: seen once, a few or many times, or a class if the clone is expanded.

d_gene: TRBD1; j_gene: TRBJ1-5; abundance: .; v_gene: TRBV19; CDR3aa: CASSPQDRGVQPQHF
d_gene: .; j_gene: TRBJ1-2; abundance: .; v_gene: TRBV5-5; CDR3aa: CASTWGGMDYGYTF
d_gene: .; j_gene: TRBJ1-2; abundance: once; v_gene: TRBV11-2; CDR3aa: CASSFGAGRDFRGYTF
d_gene: .; j_gene: TRBJ2-7; abundance: .; v_gene: TRBV9; CDR3aa: CASSDRPEGREQYF
d_gene: TRBD1; j_gene: TRBJ2-7; abundance: .; v_gene: TRBV5-1; CDR3aa: CASSFQPGTGRGYEQYF
d_gene: TRBD2; j_gene: TRBJ2-3; abundance: .; v_gene: TRBV5-1; CDR3aa: CASRSASGGASDTQYF
d_gene: TRBD1; j_gene: TRBJ2-3; abundance: .; v_gene: TRBV4-3; CDR3aa: CASSAERGPDTQYF
d_gene: TRBD2; j_gene: TRBJ2-1; abundance: few; v_gene: TRBV7-2; CDR3aa: CASSLTVAGSYNEQFF
d_gene: .; j_gene: TRBJ1-2; abundance: .; v_gene: TRBV6-5; CDR3aa: CASSYSRPNGGYTF
d_gene: TRBD2; j_gene: TRBJ2-3; abundance: .; v_gene: TRBV5-6; CDR3aa: CASSTVRLAGTDTQYF
d_gene: .; j_gene: TRBJ1-2; abundance: .; v_gene: TRBV5-6; CDR3aa: CASSLARANYGYTF
d_gene: TRBD1; j_gene: TRBJ1-2; abundance: .; v_gene: TRBV19; CDR3aa: CASSPGQRSLNGYTF
d_gene: TRBD1; j_gene: TRBJ1-1; abundance: .; v_gene: TRBV5-1; CDR3aa: CASSVQGALYTEAFF
d_gene: TRBD2; j_gene: TRBJ2-7; abundance: .; v_gene: TRBV4-2; CDR3aa: CASSQVSASGGASYEQYF
d_gene: TRBD2; j_gene: TRBJ2-1; abundance: .; v_gene: TRBV7-6; CDR3aa: CASSLGHRSSGGTYNEQFF
d_gene: TRBD1; j_gene: TRBJ1-1; abundance: few; v_gene: TRBV6-1; CDR3aa: CASSDRGQTEAFF
d_gene: .; j_gene: TRBJ1-5; abundance: .; v_gene: TRBV7-9; CDR3aa: CASSLAQDQPQHF
d_gene: TRBD1; j_gene: TRBJ1-2; abundance: .; v_gene: TRBV29-1; CDR3aa: CSALTGTGGAYYGYTF
d_gene: TRBD2; j_gene: TRBJ2-1; abundance: .; v_gene: TRBV12-3/TRBV12-4; CDR3aa: CASSLGGGEQFF
d_gene: .; j_gene: TRBJ2-7; abundance: .; v_gene: TRBV12-3/TRBV12-4; CDR3aa: CASSLDLYEQYF
d_gene: TRBD2; j_gene: TRBJ2-2; abundance: .; v_gene: TRBV9; CDR3aa: CASSVRGGAHNGELFF
d_gene: TRBD1; j_gene: TRBJ2-7; abundance: .; v_gene: TRBV18; CDR3aa: CASSPRDRGYEQYF
d_gene: .; j_gene: TRBJ1-1; abundance: .; v_gene: TRBV6-2/TRBV6-3; CDR3aa: CASSYHSYTEAFF
d_gene: TRBD1; j_gene: TRBJ1-5; abundance: once; v_gene: TRBV28; CDR3aa: CASSFRTGLNQPQHF
d_gene: .; j_gene: TRBJ1-1; abundance: few; v_gene: TRBV4-1; CDR3aa: CASSQASGQNEAFF
d_gene: .; j_gene: TRBJ1-6; abundance: few; v_gene: TRBV5-1; CDR3aa: CASSLGQAANSPLHF
d_gene: .; j_gene: TRBJ1-1; abundance: .; v_gene: TRBV2; CDR3aa: CASWTTDEPYTEAFF
d_gene: .; j_gene: TRBJ1-2; abundance: many; v_gene: TRBV29-1; CDR3aa: CSVVEGGNNYGYTF
d_gene: .; j_gene: TRBJ1-2; abundance: .; v_gene: TRBV25-1; CDR3aa: CASSDLNPRDTRNYGYTF
d_gene: TRBD2; j_gene: TRBJ2-3; abundance: .; v_gene: TRBV19; CDR3aa: CASSWLAGTDTQYF
d_gene: TRBD2; j_gene: TRBJ2-3; abundance: .; v_gene: TRBV5-5; CDR3aa: CASTLGGRGGLNTQYF
d_gene: .; j_gene: TRBJ1-2; abundance: .; v_gene: TRBV2; CDR3aa: CASSAGDGYTF
d_gene: TRBD2; j_gene: TRBJ2-5; abundance: .; v_gene: TRBV18; CDR3aa: CASSPGPREVETQYF
d_gene: TRBD2; j_gene: TRBJ2-1; abundance: .; v_gene: TRBV7-9; CDR3aa: CASSPSGGGRNEQFF
d_gene: .; j_gene: TRBJ1-1; abundance: .; v_gene: TRBV11-2; CDR3aa: CASSLERTEAFF
d_gene: .; j_gene: TRBJ1-2; abundance: .; v_gene: TRBV9; CDR3aa: CASSVWTSGDYGYTF